This TCR beta chain is from a study of T cells in Graves' hyperthyroidism and ophthalmopathy. Study details: The blood sample was taken at first diagnosis, before treatment began. Study-wide results and limits: Most thyroid-expanded clonotypes above 0.001 were also found in blood.

The V gene's germline CDR1 is SGHVS and CDR2 FQNEAQ. V lost 0 bases and J lost 7, with 7 bases in between. The CDR3 runs to 13 residues. Amplification of TCR beta CDR3 regions used RNA as the template. Carried out on the TCR CDR3, a first-round RT-PCR used the HTBI primer set. TCRdb processed the multiplex PCR reads anew with MiXCR; each CDR3 protein has one entry. Of around 600,000 distinct CDR3 sequences in the sample, 14% were seen once. This clonotype was observed at least ten times. What it binds is unknown. The study excluded patients with uncontrolled infection, other autoimmune disease, pregnancy or lactation.

This receptor was identified in a woman younger than 35 with Graves' ophthalmopathy. The chain uses TRBV7-8 and TRBJ1-3; possibly TRBD1 for D (6 bases). The sequencing sample was made of blood. CDR3 DNA sequence: TGTGCCAGCAGCTTAGCGAGGGGGAACACCATATATTTT. Amino acid sequence: CASSLARGNTIYF.